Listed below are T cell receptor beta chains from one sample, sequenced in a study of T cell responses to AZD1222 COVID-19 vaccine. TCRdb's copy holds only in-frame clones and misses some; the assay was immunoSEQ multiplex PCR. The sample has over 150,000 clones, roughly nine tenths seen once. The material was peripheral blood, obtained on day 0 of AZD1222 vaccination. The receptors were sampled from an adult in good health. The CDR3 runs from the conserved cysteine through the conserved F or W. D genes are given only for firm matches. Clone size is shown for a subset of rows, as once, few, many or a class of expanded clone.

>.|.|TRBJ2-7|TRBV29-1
TGCAGCGTTTGGGCCCCCGGGACGGAGGACTACGAGCAGTACTTC
CSVWAPGTEDYEQYF
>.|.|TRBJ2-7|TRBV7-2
TGTGCCAGCAGCTTAGGAGGGACTGCTACCTACGAGCAGTACTTC
CASSLGGTATYEQYF
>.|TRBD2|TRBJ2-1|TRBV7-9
TGTGCCAGCAGCCCGCCCGGGAGGAACAATGAGCAGTTCTTC
CASSPPGRNNEQFF
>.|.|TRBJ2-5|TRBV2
TGTGCCAGCAGCTTTTCAGAGACCCAGTACTTC
CASSFSETQYF
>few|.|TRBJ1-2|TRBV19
TGTGCCCCAAAAAGGAGGGAATGCGACTATGGCTACACCTTC
CAPKRRECDYGYTF
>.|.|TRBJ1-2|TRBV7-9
TGTGCCAGCAGCCAATACGCAGAGAGAAACTATGGCTACACCTTC
CASSQYAERNYGYTF
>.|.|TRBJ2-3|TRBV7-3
TGTGCCAGCAGCCCAAGGGGCACAGATACGCAGTATTTT
CASSPRGTDTQYF
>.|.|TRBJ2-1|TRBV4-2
TGTGCCAGCAGCCAAGATCAGGGCCGTGAGCAGTTCTTC
CASSQDQGREQFF
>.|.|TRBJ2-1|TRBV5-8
TGTGCCAGCAGCTTGGTTATCACTAGCTACAATGAGCAGTTCTTC
CASSLVITSYNEQFF
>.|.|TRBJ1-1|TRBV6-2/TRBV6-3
TGTGCCAGCAGTTACGTTGGCCCCACTAACACTGAAGCTTTCTTT
CASSYVGPTNTEAFF
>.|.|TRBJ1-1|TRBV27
TGTGCCAGCAGTTACCAGGGTGGCGGGCGGGAAGCTTTCTTT
CASSYQGGGREAFF
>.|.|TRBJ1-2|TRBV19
TGTGCCAGTACCCCTCCGGGCAGTCAGACCCATGGCTACACCTTC
CASTPPGSQTHGYTF
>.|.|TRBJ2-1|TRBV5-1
TGCGCCAGCAGCTACCCTCGCGGAGACAATGAGCAGTTCTTC
CASSYPRGDNEQFF
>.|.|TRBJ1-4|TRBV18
TGTGCCAGCTCACGACAGAGTAATGAAAAACTGTTTTTT
CASSRQSNEKLFF
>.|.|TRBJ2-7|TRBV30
TGTGCCTGGAGTACCGGGACGGAGCAGTACTTC
CAWSTGTEQYF
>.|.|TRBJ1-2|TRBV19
TGTGCCAGTAGTGGGCGAGGGGTGCCCACCCGTACCCACAACTATGGCTACACCTTC
CASSGRGVPTRTHNYGYTF
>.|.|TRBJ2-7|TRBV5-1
TGCGCCAGCAGCTCATCGCCAGGGACGACCGAGCAGTACTTC
CASSSSPGTTEQYF
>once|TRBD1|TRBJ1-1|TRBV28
TGTGCCAGCAGTCCTTGGATAACGGACAGGGTTGTTCGTGGCACTGAAGCTTTCTTT
CASSPWITDRVVRGTEAFF
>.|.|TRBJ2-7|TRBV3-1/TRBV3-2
TGTGCCAGCAGCCAAGATATTAGCGAGCGTCCCTACGAGCAGTACTTC
CASSQDISERPYEQYF